This T cell receptor (beta chain) was found in a study of OX40 agonist ivuxolimab in advanced cancers. With regard to the full study: Ivuxolimab was an agonistic, fully human IgG2 monoclonal antibody directed against OX40 (CD134), a costimulatory receptor. In the dose-escalation cohort, 75% to 85% of patients were male, and the mean age was approximately 60 years with a range of roughly 20 to 79. Patients were allowed to have had prior anti-PD-1, anti-PD-L1 or anti-CTLA-4 therapy, and around 43% of the dose-escalation patients had been treated with checkpoint inhibitors. The point of sequencing TCRbeta in the periphery was to test whether ivuxolimab changed TCR sequence diversity and drove clonal T-cell expansion. Of the roughly 52 dose-escalation patients, hepatocellular carcinoma was present in around 19, melanoma in approximately 15, renal cell carcinoma in 9 and head and neck cancer in 9. Intravenous ivuxolimab was administered to patients every 2 weeks at six dose levels: 0.01, 0.1, 0.3, 1.5, 3 and 10 mg/kg. Partial responses occurred in three dose-escalation patients, of whom one had hepatocellular carcinoma and two had cutaneous melanoma. The paper reports the monotherapy dose-escalation portion (N of about 47 patients) of the phase I ivuxolimab trial.

Broader findings and caveats from the paper: Partial responders in the 0.1-3.0 mg/kg groups had among the lowest normalized peripheral clonal expansion, especially among CD8+ T cells. Low levels of normalized T-cell clonal expansion were also seen in some patients who did not respond. On average, CD8+ T cells showed more expanded clones than CD4+ T cells after ivuxolimab. The antigen specificity of the clonally expanded peripheral T cells was not determined. At doses of 0.1 to 3.0 mg/kg, clonal expansion of both CD4+ and CD8+ T cells in blood was seen between baseline and week 6.

The CDR3 covers 16 residues, taking in both the cysteine and the phenylalanine. The CDR3 DNA has 48 bases and is translated from base 1. Patients with a history of autoimmune disease or receiving systemic immunosuppression were excluded from the trial. Peripheral blood for TCR sequencing was collected from all dose cohorts at baseline, on cycle 4 day 1, and on cycle 7 day 1. The samples were drawn from a first-in-human, open-label, multicenter phase I dose-escalation trial of ivuxolimab. Adults with locally advanced or metastatic melanoma, renal cell carcinoma, hepatocellular carcinoma or head and neck squamous cell carcinoma were enrolled in the trial. Before TCR sequencing, CD4+ T cells and CD8+ T cells were sorted from peripheral blood as separate populations. To sequence the TCRbeta CDR3 region, genomic DNA was isolated from the sorted cells. The immunoSEQ Assay was used to sequence the TCRbeta CDR3 regions. In its TCRdb copy, this immuneACCESS table keeps in-frame sequences only and misses some clones. Where compared with another copy, unresolved V genes explain less than half of these, and the others have no known cause. For this sample the table gives tens of thousands of clones, of which 90% to 95% were detected only once. The top ten clones comprise over 0.35% of the sample.

This clone was counted once. There is no known antigen for this receptor. No qualities accompany the bases; no much larger clone lies one base away. Rearrangement joined TRBV21-1 to TRBJ2-3. TRBV21-1 is given as a pseudogene. Sequenced here: CD4+ or CD8+ T cells sorted from blood, sampled in a trial of the OX40 agonist ivuxolimab. This clonotype originated in an adult with an advanced solid tumor such as melanoma, head and neck, liver or kidney cancer. This receptor has the CDR3 CASSCPGRYGTDTQYF. The nucleotide sequence reads TGTGCCAGCAGCTGCCCCGGACGGTATGGGACAGATACGCAGTATTTT.